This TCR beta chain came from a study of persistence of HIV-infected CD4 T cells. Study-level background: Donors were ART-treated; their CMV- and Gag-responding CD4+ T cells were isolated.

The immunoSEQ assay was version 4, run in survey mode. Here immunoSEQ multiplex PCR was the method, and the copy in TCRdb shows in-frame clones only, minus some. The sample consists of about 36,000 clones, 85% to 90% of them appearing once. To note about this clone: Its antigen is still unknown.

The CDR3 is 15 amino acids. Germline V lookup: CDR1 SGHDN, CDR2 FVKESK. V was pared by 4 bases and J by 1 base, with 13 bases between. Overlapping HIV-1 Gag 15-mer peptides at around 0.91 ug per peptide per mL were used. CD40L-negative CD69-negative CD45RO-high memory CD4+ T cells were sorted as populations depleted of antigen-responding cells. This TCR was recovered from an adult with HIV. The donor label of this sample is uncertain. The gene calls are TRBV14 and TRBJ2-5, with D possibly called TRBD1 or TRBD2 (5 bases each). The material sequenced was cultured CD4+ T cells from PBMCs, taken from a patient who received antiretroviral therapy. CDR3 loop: CASSLGVGAQETQYF. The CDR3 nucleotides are TGTGCCAGCAGCCTGGGGGTAGGGGCCCAAGAGACCCAGTACTTC.